The entry that follows covers one TCR beta chain sequence. The entry originates in a study of blood T cell repertoires in COVID-19. The wider study: Specimens from acute and convalescent COVID-19 originated in the United States, Italy and Spain. T cells, B-cell-depleted T cells, or PBMCs provided the cDNA or gDNA that served as material.

Germline V lookup: CDR1 LGHNT, CDR2 FRNRAP. The CDR3 has 17 residues. V was shortened by 0 bases and J by 3 bases, with 17 bases between the two germline ends. Source study methods: Amplifying reference gene primers gave estimates of nucleated cell counts. Data came from immunoSEQ multiplex PCR; TCRdb stores just in-frame clones and leaves some out. That table supplies the V and J calls and clone size; D and trimming were determined from the DNA. This table holds under 150,000 clones, approximately 90% found once. The sequenced sample consisted of peripheral blood. The TCR was taken from a woman in her 70s who had recovered from COVID-19. V is TRBV12-5 and J is TRBJ1-1; D is unclear. CDR3 nucleotides: TGTGCTAGTGGTTTGGTAAGGGTCGGGGAGTGGGACACTGAAGCTTTCTTT. This encodes CASGLVRVGEWDTEAFF.